These 5 T cell receptor beta chains were all obtained from the same sample, sequenced in a study of blood T cells in healthy people across ages. Next came a second PCR, run for about 7 to 12 cycles, which used a sample-barcoded 5' primer along with a J-beta primer mix. TCRdb re-derived calls from the 5' RACE reads in MiXCR, one entry per CDR3 protein. The sample contains about 900,000 distinct CDR3 sequences, around 49% of which appear only once. Material: blood. Every receptor here comes from a man between 25 and 39 years old in good health.

With respect to this clonotype: A junction end diverges from the germline sequence, so it may reflect a read error. V usage is TRBV10-3 and J usage is TRBJ1-2, with D uncertain. The CDR3 consists of 13 residues. Germline V gives CDR1 ENHRY, CDR2 SYGVKD. The CDR3 sequence: CAISESEDYGHTF. CDR3 DNA: TGTGCCATCAGTGAGTCGGAGGACTATGGCCACACCTTC.

The chain joins TRBV7-9 to TRBJ2-7; D ambiguous. CDR1 is SEHNR and CDR2 is FQNEAQ in the germline V gene (reference sequence). The V and J ends lost 5 bases and 4 bases respectively, with 9 bases between them. This CDR3 has 12 amino acids. CDR3 bases: TGTGCCAGCAGCGAGAGTTGGTACGAGCAGTACTTC. It specifies CASSESWYEQYF.

This clonotype was recorded a few times. The genes are TRBV28 and TRBJ2-5; no firm D call. Gene TRBJ2-7 matches the end of the DNA better, so the J call may be wrong. The germline V gene encodes CDR1 MDHEN and CDR2 SYDVKM. This CDR3 region has 14 residues. The CDR3 DNA sequence: TGTGCCAGCAGTTTAAGGTCCCCTTCCTACGAGCAGTACTTC. Its translation: CASSLRSPSYEQYF.

This clonotype was seen only once. The rearrangement uses TRBV7-8 and TRBJ2-3; no firm D call. Per germline, CDR1 SGHVS and CDR2 FQNEAQ. The CDR3 is 14 amino acids. V was cut by 7 bases and J by 2 bases, with 13 bases left in between. As DNA, the CDR3 is TGTGCCAGCACCCCGCTGGCGGACACAGATACGCAGTATTTT. Protein: CASTPLADTDTQYF.

At least ten counts were recorded for this clonotype. In DNA form, the CDR3 reads TGTGCCAGCAGTCCTCCCGGTGATGACACAGATACGCAGTATTTT. It yields the protein CASSPPGDDTDTQYF. The chain combines TRBV6-2 or TRBV6-3 with TRBJ2-3; D gene unclear. V was pared by 5 bases and J by 2 bases, with 14 bases between. The CDR3 is 15 residues long. Germline V CDR1 and CDR2: MNHEY, SVGEGT.